This T cell receptor (beta chain) was captured in a study of blood T cells in healthy people across ages. The second PCR ran roughly 7 to 12 cycles with a sample-barcoded 5' primer and J-beta primers. TCRdb re-called the 5' RACE reads through MiXCR, storing one row per CDR3 protein. Of 750,000 to 950,000 distinct CDR3 sequences in the sample, 25% to 30% were seen once. A further study also used this sample, focusing on T cells of mothers and their children.

Sequencing was done on a sample of blood. The clonotype comes from a boy younger than 18 in good health.

CDR3 amino acids: CSGRSGWTEAFF. For the CDR3, the DNA is TGCAGTGGACGGTCGGGGTGGACTGAAGCTTTCTTT. The chain recombines TRBV20-1 with TRBJ1-1; unclear D gene. Germline CDR1 reads DFQATT; CDR2 reads SNEGSKA (reference sequence). The CDR3 loop spans 12 amino acids. V dropped 7 bases and J dropped 5 bases, with 14 bases sitting between them.